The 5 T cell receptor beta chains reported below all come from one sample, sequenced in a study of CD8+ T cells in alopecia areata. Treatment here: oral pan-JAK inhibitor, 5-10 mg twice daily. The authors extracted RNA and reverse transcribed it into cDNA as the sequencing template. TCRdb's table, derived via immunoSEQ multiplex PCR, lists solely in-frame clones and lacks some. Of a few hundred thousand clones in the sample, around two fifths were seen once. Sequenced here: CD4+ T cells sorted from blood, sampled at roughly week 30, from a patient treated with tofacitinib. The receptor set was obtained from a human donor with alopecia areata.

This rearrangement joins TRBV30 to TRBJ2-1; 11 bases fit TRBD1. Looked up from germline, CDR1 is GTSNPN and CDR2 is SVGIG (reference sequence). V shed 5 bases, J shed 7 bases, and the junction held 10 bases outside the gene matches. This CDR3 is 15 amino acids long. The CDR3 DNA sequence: TGTGCCTGGTCGGGGGGACAGGGGGTCTGGAATGAGCAGTTCTTC. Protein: CAWSGGQGVWNEQFF.

CDR3 nucleotides: TGTGCCAGCAGGAAAGTGGGAGCAAGAGATGAAGCTTTCTTT. Its translation is CASRKVGARDEAFF. The chain recombines TRBV4-2 with TRBJ1-1; no clear D. The CDR3 contains 14 residues. V shed 6 bases and J shed 7 bases, with 18 bases lying between them. Germline CDR1 LGHNA, CDR2 YNFKEQ.

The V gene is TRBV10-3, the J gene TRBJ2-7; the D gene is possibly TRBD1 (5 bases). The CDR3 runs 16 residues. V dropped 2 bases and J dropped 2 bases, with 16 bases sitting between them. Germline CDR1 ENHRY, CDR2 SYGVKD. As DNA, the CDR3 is TGTGCCATCAGTGAGGGTGGGGCACAGGCCACCTACGAGCAGTACTTC. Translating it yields CAISEGGAQATYEQYF.

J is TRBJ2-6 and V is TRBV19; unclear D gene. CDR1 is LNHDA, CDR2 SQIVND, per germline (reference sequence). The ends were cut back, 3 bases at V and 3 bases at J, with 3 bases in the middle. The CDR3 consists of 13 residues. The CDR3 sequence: CASSIFGANVLTF. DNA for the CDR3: TGTGCCAGTAGTATTTTTGGGGCCAACGTCCTGACTTTC. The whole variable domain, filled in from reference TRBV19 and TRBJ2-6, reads DGGITQSPKYLFRKEGQNVTLSCEQNLNHDAMYWYRQDPGQGLRLIYYSQIVNDFQKGDIAEGYSVSREKKESFPLTVTSAQKNPTAFYLCASSIFGANVLTFGAGSRLTVL.

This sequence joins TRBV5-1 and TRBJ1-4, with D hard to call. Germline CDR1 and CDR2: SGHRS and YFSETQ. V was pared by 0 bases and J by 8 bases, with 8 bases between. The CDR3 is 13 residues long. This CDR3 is CASSLEGTEKLFF. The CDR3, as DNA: TGCGCCAGCAGCTTGGAGGGAACGGAAAAACTGTTTTTT.